This T cell receptor beta chain was retrieved from a study of shared clonotypes between healthy human individuals (dated by TCRdb to 2018 to 2020). For the wider study: The cohort included a few men and a couple of women between 18 and 49 years of age. Between about 0.9 and 8.9 billion PBMCs per donor were obtained by leukapheresis. To estimate repertoire size and how much clonotype sharing occurs between individuals, the study deeply sequenced the blood TCR repertoires of roughly 5 healthy adults. Libraries were prepared and TCR repertoires were sequenced by different laboratories using diverse techniques, in order to increase sequencing depth and limit assay-specific biases. Per donor, three plates each were used for CD4 naive and CD4 memory, two for CD8 naive, and one for CD8 memory.

TCR CDR3 regions were amplified from genomic DNA by multiplex PCR using the deep immunoSEQ assay. Genomic DNA extracted from each cell subset was distributed evenly over all wells of several immunoSEQ 96-well plates, and each plate served as one replicate. For sorted subsets, approximately 190 ng of genomic DNA, equivalent to around 31,000 T cell genomes, went into each replicate PCR. The purified libraries were quantified using a Qubit 3.0 fluorometer, sized with a Bioanalyzer 2100, and then quantified again using the KAPA Library Quantification kit. A separate single-read 150-cycle Illumina NextSeq 550 flow cell was used to sequence each immunoSEQ 96-well plate. In the original analysis: Because the immunoSEQ output included only junctional sequences and no quality scores, the filtering could not be the same as the filtering used for full-length reads. To assign V/J genes and CDR3, sequences were annotated against IMGT germline references using PyIR, a Python wrapper for IgBLAST v1.9. Any read was removed if the V/J assignment was weak (E-value above 1e-6), the CDR3 was missing, or the read contained stop codons, out-of-frame junctions, or ambiguous translated residues. A V3J clonotype was defined by an identical inferred V gene, J gene, and CDR3 amino acid sequence. The percentage overlap between two repertoires was calculated by dividing the number of shared unique clonotypes by the size of the smaller repertoire. Three approaches were used to assess repertoire richness: RTK rarefaction, the Chao1 estimator, and Recon v2.1 estimates of unobserved clonotypes. Generation probabilities were computed with OLGA for all TCRbeta clonotypes obtained by the gDNA method from a handful of donors. TCRdb took over this immuneACCESS table, retaining in-frame rearrangements with V and J assigned. Such tables are incomplete; in checked studies, under half of the missing clones stem from an unresolved V gene, and the remainder is unexplained. Clone size and V and J calls were adopted from that table, with D and trimming inferred from the DNA. Across this sample there are around 1 million clones, with more than 75% seen only once. Together, the top ten hold roughly 1.5% of the sample.

V gives up 8 bases and J gives up 3 bases, and the segment between their germline ends measures 10 bases. Per the germline V gene, SGHVS is the CDR1 and FQNEAQ is the CDR2. CDR3 length: 13 amino acids, cysteine to phenylalanine. Left in the record is the CDR3 DNA by itself, 39 bases read in frame from the first base. The donors were healthy, HIV-negative adults with no recently reported acute infections or vaccinations. All donors were Caucasian adults living in Nashville, Tennessee, USA. CD4+ T cells were enriched by magnetic negative selection; naive cells were then positively selected on CD45RA, and the negative fraction formed the memory subset. Blood was obtained by leukapheresis, after which PBMCs were separated by Ficoll-Histopaque density gradient centrifugation and cryopreserved in liquid nitrogen vapor phase. Analytical flow cytometry was used to check the purity and quantity of every magnetically sorted T cell population. Each sorted fraction had its genomic DNA isolated and then quantified by UV absorbance on a Nanodrop 2000c.

The table lists this clone with a count of one. This clone's antigen is unknown. No much larger clone is present one base from it, and per-base qualities are unavailable. Study-level results and caveats: Clonotypes shared by all four sorted-subset donors showed higher generation probabilities than non-shared clonotypes. Based on pairwise subsampling, the degree of clonotype sharing among donors was expected to be affected by sequencing depth. Naive subsets generally had larger estimated clonotype richness than memory subsets did. Even with the large sequencing depth, rarefaction of the sorted-subset datasets indicated that sequencing was incomplete. Sampling was limited to blood, and TCR repertoires in tissue likely differ from TCR repertoires in blood. Because the study included a small number of donors, the genetic and exposure-history diversity represented was limited. Around 5% of naive CD4, 3% to 3.5% of naive CD8, approximately 2% of memory CD4, and less than 0.45% of memory CD8 clonotypes were shared across several donors.

Sequencing was carried out using memory CD4+ T cells sorted from blood. The sample's cell subset or site label is to be understood as: CD45RA-negative fraction. The chain is assembled from TRBV7-8 and TRBJ1-4; no confident D gene assignment can be made. This sequence was found in a man between 18 and 29 years old in good health. The CDR3 is CASGARPNEKLFF. The DNA is TGTGCCAGCGGAGCCCGACCTAATGAAAAACTGTTTTTT.